The entry that follows covers one T cell receptor beta chain sequence. The CDR3 runs to 15 residues. The germline V gene has CDR1 SGHRS and CDR2 YFSETQ. J gave up 9 bases and V 0 bases, and 8 bases lay outside the gene matches. The data were obtained in a study of blood T cell repertoires in COVID-19. The repertoire was sequenced with immunoSEQ multiplex PCR; TCRdb's copy has only in-frame clones and lacks some. The table has some 40,000 clones, roughly 85% seen once. V usage is TRBV5-1 and J usage is TRBJ2-1; 8 nucleotides agree with TRBD2. The sequence was obtained from a middle-aged man with active COVID-19. Sequencing used peripheral blood. Written as DNA, the CDR3 is TGCGCCAGCAGCTTGGGCCGGGAGGGTCCGAGTGAGCAGTTCTTC. This encodes CASSLGREGPSEQFF.